Listed below are T cell receptor beta chains from one sample, sequenced in a study of blood T cell repertoires in COVID-19. Generated by immunoSEQ multiplex PCR, the TCRdb table keeps only in-frame clones and is missing some. The sample yields approximately 200,000 clones, 75% to 90% seen once. The sample consisted of PBMCs or T cells enriched from blood (not recorded which). The receptor source for this set is a woman aged 18-30 years in a cohort exposed to, infected with or recovered from COVID-19 (not recorded which). The CDR3 runs from the conserved cysteine through the conserved F or W. D genes are given only for firm matches. Size tells how often a clone was seen (once, few, many) or the class of an expanded clone, and some rows leave it out.

. | TRBD2 | TRBJ2-1 | TRBV7-9 | TGTGCCAGCAGCTCCGGGAGGGCCGGATGGAATGAGCAGTTCTTC | CASSSGRAGWNEQFF
. | TRBD1 | TRBJ1-2 | TRBV3-1/TRBV3-2 | TGTGCCAGCAGCCAAGGCTGGGACAGAAACTATGGCTACACCTTC | CASSQGWDRNYGYTF
few | TRBD1 | TRBJ2-7 | TRBV6-5 | TGTGCCAGCAGCCGGGACAGGGTCTACGAGCAGTACTTC | CASSRDRVYEQYF
. | . | TRBJ2-5 | TRBV5-4 | TGTGCCAGCAGCTTTTTTCAGCAAGAGACCCAGTACTTC | CASSFFQQETQYF
few | TRBD1 | TRBJ1-5 | TRBV5-3 | TGTGCCAGAAGCTTGATTTGGTCCGACAGGGAGCTTGCGTCAAGCAATCAGCCCCAGCATTTT | CARSLIWSDRELASSNQPQHF
. | TRBD1 | TRBJ1-2 | TRBV28 | TGTGCCAGCAGTTCGTTCACAGGGGAAAAAAACTATGGCTACACCTTC | CASSSFTGEKNYGYTF
. | TRBD1 | TRBJ1-1 | TRBV2 | TGTGCCAGCAGTGAAGTTCAGGGGGACAGGGTGACGGACACTGAAGCTTTCTTT | CASSEVQGDRVTDTEAFF
. | . | TRBJ1-1 | TRBV15 | TGTGCCACCAGCAGCCCCGCTGGGAAGACGGGGGGCACTGAAGCTTTCTTT | CATSSPAGKTGGTEAFF
. | TRBD1 | TRBJ1-6 | TRBV9 | TGTGCCAGCAGCCCCCGACAGGGTGCCAGCTCCTATAATTCACCCCTCCACTTT | CASSPRQGASSYNSPLHF
. | . | TRBJ1-1 | TRBV2 | TGTGCCACCGACATGCGAGATGGTCACACTGAAGCTTTCTTT | CATDMRDGHTEAFF
. | . | TRBJ2-1 | TRBV4-1 | TGCGCCAGCAGCCGCACTAGGACGGGTGAGCAGTTCTTC | CASSRTRTGEQFF
. | . | TRBJ1-3 | TRBV10-3 | TGTGCCATCAGAAACAGTGCCTCTGGAAACACCATATATTTT | CAIRNSASGNTIYF
. | TRBD1 | TRBJ2-7 | TRBV5-4 | TGTGCCAGCAGCCCGGAACCGGGACAGGGCTCCTACGAGCAGTACTTC | CASSPEPGQGSYEQYF
. | . | TRBJ1-2 | TRBV19 | TGTGCCAGTACGCAAAGCCTCTATGGCTACACCTTC | CASTQSLYGYTF
. | . | TRBJ1-5 | TRBV5-3 | TGTGCCAGAAGCTTGGACGGGTTGGTTCAGCCCCAGCATTTT | CARSLDGLVQPQHF
once | . | TRBJ2-5 | TRBV7-6 | TGTGCCAGCAGTCCTTCAGGGGTGGCCCAGTACTTC | CASSPSGVAQYF
. | . | TRBJ2-1 | TRBV7-9 | TGTGCCAGCAGTCCAGCATGGCTAGCGCCCATGTATGAGCAGTTCTTC | CASSPAWLAPMYEQFF
. | . | TRBJ2-7 | TRBV11-2 | TGTGCCAGCACCTTCCCAGGGAACTACGAGCAGTACTTC | CASTFPGNYEQYF
. | . | TRBJ2-3 | TRBV29-1 | TGCAGCGTTGAATCGGTGGCGCGGAGCACAGATACGCAGTATTTT | CSVESVARSTDTQYF
. | TRBD1 | TRBJ1-1 | TRBV19 | TGTGCCAGTAGTCTGGGACAGGGGGGGATAGCTTTCTTT | CASSLGQGGIAFF
. | . | TRBJ1-5 | TRBV2 | TGTGCCAGCAGCTTGAATAGCGCCGATCAGCCCCAGCATTTT | CASSLNSADQPQHF
. | TRBD2 | TRBJ2-1 | TRBV19 | TGTGCCAGTACTATTCTCTTCCCCCTAGCGGGAGGTCGAAATGAGCAGTTCTTC | CASTILFPLAGGRNEQFF
. | TRBD2 | TRBJ2-3 | TRBV28 | TGTGCCAGCAGTTTATTCCCTCAAGGGATTAGCGGGGTAGGGGATACGCAGTATTTT | CASSLFPQGISGVGDTQYF
. | TRBD1 | TRBJ2-6 | TRBV7-3 | TGTGCCAGCAGAGAACAGGGGGCGACAGGGGCCAACGTCCTGACTTTC | CASREQGATGANVLTF
once | TRBD2 | TRBJ2-3 | TRBV7-8 | TGTGCCAGCAGCTTCCCCAGACTTGGGGCTAGCGGGACCACAGATACGCAGTATTTT | CASSFPRLGASGTTDTQYF
. | TRBD2 | TRBJ2-1 | TRBV28 | TGTGCCAGCAGTCTACGGACTAGCGGGGGGGTAACCAATGAGCAGTTCTTC | CASSLRTSGGVTNEQFF
. | TRBD1 | TRBJ2-7 | TRBV6-4 | TGTGCCAGCAGCCCTGACAGGGGCTACGAGCAGTACTTC | CASSPDRGYEQYF
. | . | TRBJ2-1 | TRBV3-1/TRBV3-2 | TGTGCCAGCAGCCAAGGGACAGCTTACAATGAGCAGTTCTTC | CASSQGTAYNEQFF
. | . | TRBJ2-1 | TRBV30 | TGTGCCTGGAGCTTCTCCAATGAGCAGTTCTTC | CAWSFSNEQFF